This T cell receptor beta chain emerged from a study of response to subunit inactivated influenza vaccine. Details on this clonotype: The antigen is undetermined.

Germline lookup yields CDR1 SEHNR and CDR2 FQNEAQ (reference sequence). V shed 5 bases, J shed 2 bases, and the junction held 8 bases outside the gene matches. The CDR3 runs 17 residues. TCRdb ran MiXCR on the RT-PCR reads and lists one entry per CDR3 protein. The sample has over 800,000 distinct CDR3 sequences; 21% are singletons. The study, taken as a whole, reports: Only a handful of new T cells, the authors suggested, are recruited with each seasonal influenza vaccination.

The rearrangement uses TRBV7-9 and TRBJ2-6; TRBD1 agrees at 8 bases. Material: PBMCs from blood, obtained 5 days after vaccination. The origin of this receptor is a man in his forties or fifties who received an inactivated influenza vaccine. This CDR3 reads CASSVPGQAPGANVLTF. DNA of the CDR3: TGTGCCAGCAGCGTCCCGGGACAGGCACCTGGGGCCAACGTCCTGACTTTC.